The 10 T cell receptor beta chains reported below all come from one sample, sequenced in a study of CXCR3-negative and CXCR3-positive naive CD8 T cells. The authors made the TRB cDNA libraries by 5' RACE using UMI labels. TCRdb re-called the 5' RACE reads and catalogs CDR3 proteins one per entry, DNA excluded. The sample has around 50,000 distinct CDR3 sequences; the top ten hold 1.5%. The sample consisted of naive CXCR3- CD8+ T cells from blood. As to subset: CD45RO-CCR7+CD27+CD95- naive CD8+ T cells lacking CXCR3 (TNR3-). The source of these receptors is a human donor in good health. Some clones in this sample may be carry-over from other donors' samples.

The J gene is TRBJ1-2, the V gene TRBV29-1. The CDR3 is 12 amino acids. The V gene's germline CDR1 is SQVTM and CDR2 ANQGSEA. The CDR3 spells CSVDSQRDGYTF.

CDR3 sequence reads: CSVEDREDPTDTQYF. The chain is built from TRBV29-1 and TRBJ2-3; the D call of TRBD2 rests on TCRdb alone, since no DNA is present to check it. This CDR3 comprises 15 residues. Germline-derived CDR1 and CDR2 are SQVTM and ANQGSEA.

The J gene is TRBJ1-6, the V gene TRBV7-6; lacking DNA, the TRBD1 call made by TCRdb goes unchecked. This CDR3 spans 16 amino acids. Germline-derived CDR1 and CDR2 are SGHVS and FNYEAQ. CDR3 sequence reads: CASSLTGGGYNSPLHF.

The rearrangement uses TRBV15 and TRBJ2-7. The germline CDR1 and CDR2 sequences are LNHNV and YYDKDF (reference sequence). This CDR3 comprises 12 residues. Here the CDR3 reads CATSSEAYEQYF.

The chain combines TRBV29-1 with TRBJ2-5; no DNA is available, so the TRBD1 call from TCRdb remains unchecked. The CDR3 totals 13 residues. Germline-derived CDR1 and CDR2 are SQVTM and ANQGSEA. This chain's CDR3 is CSVETGFGETQYF.

The CDR3 protein is CSVERLGGTEAFF. The chain has TRBV29-1 and TRBJ1-1. The CDR3 has 13 residues. CDR1 SQVTM and CDR2 ANQGSEA come from the germline V gene.

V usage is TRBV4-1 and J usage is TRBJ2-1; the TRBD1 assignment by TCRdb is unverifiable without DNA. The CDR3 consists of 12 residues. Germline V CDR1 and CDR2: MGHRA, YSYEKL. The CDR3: CASSLTGIVQFF.

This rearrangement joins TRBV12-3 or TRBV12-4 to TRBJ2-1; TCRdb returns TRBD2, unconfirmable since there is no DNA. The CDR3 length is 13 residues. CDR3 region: CASRSSGTNEQFF.

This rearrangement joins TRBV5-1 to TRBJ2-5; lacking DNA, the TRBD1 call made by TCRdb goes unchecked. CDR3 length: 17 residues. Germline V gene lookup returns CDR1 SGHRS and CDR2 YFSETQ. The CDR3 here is CASSWGQAVGYQETQYF.

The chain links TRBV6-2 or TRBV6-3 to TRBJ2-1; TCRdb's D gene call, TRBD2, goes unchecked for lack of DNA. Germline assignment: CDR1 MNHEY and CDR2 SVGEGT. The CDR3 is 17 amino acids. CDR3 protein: CASSYSRAGRSRNEQFF.